This T cell receptor (beta chain) was obtained from a study of cytomegalovirus exposure and HLA in healthy donors. With respect to this clone: Antigen specificity is unknown.

Findings and limits, study-wide: A likely sequencing artifact accounted for one observed cluster of highly shared sequence variants.

With 60 Vbeta and 13 Jbeta primers, the PCR was carried out. The table came from immunoSEQ multiplex PCR; TCRdb's copy has only in-frame clones and leaves some out. The sample gives over 120,000 clones, approximately 80% of which show up once; roughly 2.4% is in the top ten. This sequence was found in a man over 45 in good health and CMV-seronegative. The sequencing input was PBMCs.

The CDR3 is CASSLDPYPEAFF. CDR3 nucleotides: TGTGCCAGCAGCTTAGATCCCTATCCTGAAGCTTTCTTT. The chain employs TRBV11-2 and TRBJ1-1, with unresolved D. Trimming took off 0 bases at V and 6 bases at J, with 8 bases between the two ends. Germline V gene sequence: CDR1 SGHAT, CDR2 FQNNGV. The CDR3 runs to 13 residues.